This T cell receptor beta chain was sequenced in a study of blood T cell repertoires in COVID-19. Study details: The study drew acute and convalescent COVID-19 samples from the United States, Italy and Spain.

V was shortened by 6 bases and J by 4 bases, with 9 bases between the two germline ends. The CDR3 runs to 12 residues. The protocol was immunoSEQ multiplex PCR, while the TCRdb copy is restricted to in-frame clones and leaves out a portion. Of a few hundred thousand clones listed, 75% to 85% are singletons. The V gene is TRBV12-3 or TRBV12-4, the J gene TRBJ1-2, with D uncertain. The TCR was taken from a woman in her 40s who had recovered from COVID-19. The sample was peripheral blood. CDR3 coding DNA: TGTGCCAGCAGCGCCGGTGGCTATGGCTACACCTTC. Protein product: CASSAGGYGYTF.